These 20 T cell receptor beta chains came from one sample sequenced in a study of patients and donors after allogeneic stem cell transplantation. TCRdb re-analysed the RT-PCR reads in MiXCR, keeping a single row per CDR3 protein. The sample shows hundreds of thousands of distinct CDR3 sequences, roughly 17% of them seen only once. The sequencing sample was made of blood, either unsorted or a sorted T cell fraction (not recorded which). Receptors originate from a human donor who was either an allogeneic HSCT recipient or a stem cell or donor lymphocyte infusion donor (not recorded which). It is not recorded whose cells these are; they may come from a transplant donor.

V and J are TRBV30 and TRBJ2-1, with D perhaps TRBD1 or TRBD2 (6 bases each). The CDR3 is made up of 13 amino acids. Trimming stripped 0 bases from V and 9 bases from J, with 12 bases between. Germline-derived CDR1 and CDR2 are GTSNPN and SVGIG (reference sequence). This CDR3 is CAWSVGGGGEQFF. CDR3 in DNA: TGTGCCTGGAGTGTAGGAGGGGGTGGTGAGCAGTTCTTC.

This chain links TRBV20-1 with TRBJ2-5, with TRBD1 as a possible D gene (6 bases). This CDR3 is built from 13 residues. CDR1 DFQATT and CDR2 SNEGSKA come from the germline V gene (reference sequence). With 5 bases removed from V and 2 bases from J, the gap between germline ends came to 12 bases. CDR3 loop: CSAPSQGQETQYF. The CDR3 DNA follows: TGCAGTGCTCCTAGTCAGGGGCAAGAGACCCAGTACTTC.

There are a few counts of this clonotype. V usage is TRBV3-1 and J usage is TRBJ1-2, with 8 bases aligning to TRBD1. Germline CDR1 LGHDT, CDR2 YNNKEL (reference sequence). The length of the CDR3 is 18 residues. V dropped 6 bases and J dropped 0; count of bases not matched to a gene: 15. The CDR3: CASRSHAGQELTNYGYTF. CDR3 nucleotide sequence: TGTGCCAGCAGGAGCCACGCGGGACAGGAGCTAACTAACTATGGCTACACCTTC.

This clonotype was detected many times. This chain uses TRBV4-2 with TRBJ1-5; D uncertain. Germline V gene lookup returns CDR1 LGHNA and CDR2 YNFKEQ. This CDR3 is built from 13 residues. V was trimmed by 0 bases and J by 7 bases, leaving 7 bases between them. CDR3 loop: CASSQDRQQPQHF. CDR3 nucleotide sequence: TGTGCCAGCAGCCAAGATCGCCAGCAGCCCCAGCATTTT.

This clonotype was observed a few times. The DNA of the CDR3 is TGCAGTGCTAATAGACTAGCGGGGTCCTACAATGAGCAGTTCTTC. It codes for CSANRLAGSYNEQFF. The chain combines TRBV20-1 with TRBJ2-1; TRBD2 matches 11 bases. V lost 4 bases to trimming and J lost 1 base; unmatched junction nucleotides: 3. Germline assignment: CDR1 DFQATT and CDR2 SNEGSKA (reference sequence). CDR3 length: 15 residues.

The J gene is TRBJ1-2, the V gene TRBV5-1; no firm D call. The CDR3 spans 13 residues. Germline V gives CDR1 SGHRS, CDR2 YFSETQ. V shed 4 bases and J shed 5 bases, with 12 bases lying between them. The CDR3, as DNA: TGCGCCAGCAGCCTCAGACCGGTTTATGGCTACACCTTC. This gives the protein CASSLRPVYGYTF.

The chain links TRBV20-1 to TRBJ2-3; 8 positions match TRBD2. Germline values: CDR1 DFQATT, CDR2 SNEGSKA (reference sequence). The CDR3 runs to 16 residues. V dropped 4 bases and J dropped 0; count of bases not matched to a gene: 9. Written as DNA, the CDR3 is TGCAGTGCTACCCGTCGTAGCGGGACCAGCACAGATACGCAGTATTTT. This gives the protein CSATRRSGTSTDTQYF.

The CDR3 sequence is CASSPIRDSYEQYF. CDR3 sequence (DNA): TGTGCCAGCAGTCCTATCCGGGACAGCTACGAGCAGTACTTC. The chain uses TRBV6-1 and TRBJ2-7, with 7 positions matching TRBD1. V was pared by 5 bases and J by 3 bases, with 7 bases of the junction left unmatched. Germline V CDR1 and CDR2: MNHNS, SASEGT. The CDR3 length is 14 residues.

V is TRBV5-1 and J is TRBJ2-1; 10 nucleotides match TRBD2. Germline trimming cut 4 bases from V and 8 bases from J; bases unmatched to any gene: 6. CDR3 size: 14 residues. Germline V gene lookup returns CDR1 SGHRS and CDR2 YFSETQ. CDR3 DNA sequence: TGCGCCAGCAGCCGTGGACTAGCGGTTGATGAGCAGTTCTTC. It encodes CASSRGLAVDEQFF. Using reference TRBV5-1 and TRBJ2-1 for the parts outside the CDR3, the full variable domain is KAGVTQTPRYLIKTRGQQVTLSCSPISGHRSVSWYQQTPGQGLQFLFEYFSETQRNKGNFPGRFSGRQFSNSRSEMNVSTLELGDSALYLCASSRGLAVDEQFFGPGTRLTVL.

The chain links TRBV6-6 to TRBJ1-1; no definite D call. Germline V gene lookup returns CDR1 MNHNY and CDR2 SVGAGI (reference sequence). The CDR3 is 12 residues long. Deletions cut 2 bases from V and 7 bases from J, with 8 bases between. The CDR3 sequence: CASSYTKYEAFF. Here the CDR3 DNA reads TGTGCCAGCAGTTACACGAAATATGAAGCTTTCTTT.

This clonotype was picked up a small number of times. The chain couples TRBV10-3 to TRBJ2-2; D might be TRBD1 or TRBD2, each matching 6 bases. V was clipped by 0 bases and J by 5 bases, with 16 bases between them. Germline loops: CDR1 ENHRY, CDR2 SYGVKD. This CDR3 spans 17 amino acids. CDR3 residues: CAISESPGAKITGELFF. The CDR3 DNA is TGTGCCATCAGTGAGTCCCCGGGGGCAAAAATAACCGGGGAGCTGTTTTTT.

This clonotype showed up just a few times. The rearrangement links TRBV3-1 to TRBJ1-4; no clear D gene. V lost 4 bases and J 7 bases, leaving 10 bases between the germline ends. Germline V gene lookup returns CDR1 LGHDT and CDR2 YNNKEL (reference sequence). CDR3 length: 13 residues. DNA of the CDR3: TGTGCCAGCAGCCTCCGGGGTACTGAAAAACTGTTTTTT. Translated, it gives CASSLRGTEKLFF.

This clonotype came up many times. The CDR3, as DNA: TGTGCCAGCTCTACAAAGAACTATGGCTACACCTTC. Protein sequence: CASSTKNYGYTF. The chain couples TRBV12-3 or TRBV12-4 to TRBJ1-2; D uncertain. The CDR3 has 12 residues. The ends were cut back, 8 bases at V and 2 bases at J, with 9 bases in the middle.

This clonotype was picked up a small number of times. This sequence joins TRBV24-1 and TRBJ1-5; D perhaps matches TRBD1 (5 bases). Germline V gene lookup returns CDR1 KGHDR and CDR2 SFDVKD. The CDR3 consists of 13 residues. V was trimmed by 5 bases and J by 5 bases, leaving 9 bases between them. The CDR3 bases are TGTGCCACCAGTGCTCGAGGGGATCAGCCCCAGCATTTT. Amino acid sequence: CATSARGDQPQHF.

Only a few counts were recorded for this clonotype. The chain links TRBV5-1 to TRBJ1-4, with 7 bases matching TRBD1. This CDR3 has 14 amino acids. J lost 5 bases, V lost 4 bases, and 5 bases had no gene match. Germline assignment: CDR1 SGHRS and CDR2 YFSETQ. The CDR3 is CASSLGQRNEKLFF. The CDR3 coding sequence is TGCGCCAGCAGCCTGGGACAGCGGAATGAAAAACTGTTTTTT.

This clonotype was counted between two and nine times. The chain links TRBV29-1 to TRBJ2-1, with 9 bases identical to TRBD2. Unmatched junction bases numbered 5, after V lost 3 bases and J lost 5 bases. The CDR3 consists of 14 residues. Per germline, CDR1 SQVTM and CDR2 ANQGSEA. DNA for the CDR3: TGCAGCGTTGACATTTCTAGCGGGAACAATGAGCAGTTCTTC. Its translation is CSVDISSGNNEQFF.

This chain links TRBV20-1 with TRBJ1-5, with D perhaps TRBD1 (5 bases). Trimming took off 3 bases at V and 3 bases at J, with 9 bases between the two ends. Per germline, CDR1 DFQATT and CDR2 SNEGSKA (reference sequence). This CDR3 is built from 13 residues. Written as DNA, the CDR3 is TGCAGTGCTAGGAAGACAGACAATCAGCCCCAGCATTTT. This encodes CSARKTDNQPQHF.

This clonotype was counted only a few times. V and J are TRBV20-1 and TRBJ2-1; no clear D. Looked up from germline, CDR1 is DFQATT and CDR2 is SNEGSKA (reference sequence). CDR3 length equals 9 residues. The V end lost 5 bases, the J end lost 4 bases, and 0 bases lay between the germline ends. DNA of the CDR3: TGCAGTGCTTACAATGAGCAGTTCTTC. This sequence encodes CSAYNEQFF.

The chain couples TRBV27 to TRBJ1-5; 8 positions agree with TRBD1. CDR3 size: 13 residues. V gave up 5 bases and J gave up 5 bases; unmatched junction bases: 2. CDR1 is MNHEY and CDR2 is SMNVEV in the germline V gene (reference sequence). The CDR3 is CASSHRGDQPQHF. In DNA form, the CDR3 reads TGTGCCAGCAGTCACAGGGGGGATCAGCCCCAGCATTTT.

The rearrangement uses TRBV4-3 and TRBJ2-3, with D unclear. The CDR3 runs 13 residues. The V end was cut by 0 bases, the J end by 4 bases, with 5 bases between. Germline-derived CDR1 and CDR2 are LGHNA and YSLEER. The CDR3 spells CASSQERSDTQYF. The CDR3 DNA sequence: TGCGCCAGCAGCCAAGAACGCTCAGATACGCAGTATTTT.